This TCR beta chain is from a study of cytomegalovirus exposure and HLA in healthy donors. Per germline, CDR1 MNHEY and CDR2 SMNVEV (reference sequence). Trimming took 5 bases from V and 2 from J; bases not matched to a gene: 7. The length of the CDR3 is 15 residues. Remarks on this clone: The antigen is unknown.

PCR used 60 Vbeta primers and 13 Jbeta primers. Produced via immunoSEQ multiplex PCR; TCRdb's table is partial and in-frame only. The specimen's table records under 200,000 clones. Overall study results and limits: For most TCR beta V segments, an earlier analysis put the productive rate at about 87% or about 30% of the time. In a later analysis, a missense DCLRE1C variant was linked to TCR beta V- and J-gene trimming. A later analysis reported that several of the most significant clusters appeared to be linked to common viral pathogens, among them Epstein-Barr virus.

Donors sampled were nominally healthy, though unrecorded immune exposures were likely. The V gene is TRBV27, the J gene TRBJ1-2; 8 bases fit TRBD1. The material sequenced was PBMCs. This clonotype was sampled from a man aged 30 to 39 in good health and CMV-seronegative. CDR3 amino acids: CASSPDRGVNYGYTF. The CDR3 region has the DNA TGTGCCAGCAGTCCCGACAGGGGCGTGAACTATGGCTACACCTTC.